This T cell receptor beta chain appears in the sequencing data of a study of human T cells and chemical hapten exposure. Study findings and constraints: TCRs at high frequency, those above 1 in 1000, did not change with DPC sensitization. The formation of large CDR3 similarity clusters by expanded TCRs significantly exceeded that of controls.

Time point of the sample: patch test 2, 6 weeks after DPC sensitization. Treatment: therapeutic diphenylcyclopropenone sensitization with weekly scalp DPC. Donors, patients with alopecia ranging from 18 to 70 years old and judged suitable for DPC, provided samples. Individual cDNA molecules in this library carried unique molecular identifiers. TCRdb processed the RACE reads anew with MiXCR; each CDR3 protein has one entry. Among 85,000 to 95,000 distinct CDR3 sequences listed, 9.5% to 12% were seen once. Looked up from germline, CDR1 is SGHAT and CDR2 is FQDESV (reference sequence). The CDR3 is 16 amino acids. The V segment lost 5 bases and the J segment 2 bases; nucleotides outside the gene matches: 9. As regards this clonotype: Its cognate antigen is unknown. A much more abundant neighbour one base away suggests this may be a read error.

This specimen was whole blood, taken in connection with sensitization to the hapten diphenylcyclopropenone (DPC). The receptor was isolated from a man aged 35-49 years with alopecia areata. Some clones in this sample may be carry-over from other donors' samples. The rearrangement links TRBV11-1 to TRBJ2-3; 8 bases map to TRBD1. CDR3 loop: CASSHEQGVITDTQYF. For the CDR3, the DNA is TGTGCCAGCAGCCACGAACAGGGGGTTATCACAGATACGCAGTATTTT.